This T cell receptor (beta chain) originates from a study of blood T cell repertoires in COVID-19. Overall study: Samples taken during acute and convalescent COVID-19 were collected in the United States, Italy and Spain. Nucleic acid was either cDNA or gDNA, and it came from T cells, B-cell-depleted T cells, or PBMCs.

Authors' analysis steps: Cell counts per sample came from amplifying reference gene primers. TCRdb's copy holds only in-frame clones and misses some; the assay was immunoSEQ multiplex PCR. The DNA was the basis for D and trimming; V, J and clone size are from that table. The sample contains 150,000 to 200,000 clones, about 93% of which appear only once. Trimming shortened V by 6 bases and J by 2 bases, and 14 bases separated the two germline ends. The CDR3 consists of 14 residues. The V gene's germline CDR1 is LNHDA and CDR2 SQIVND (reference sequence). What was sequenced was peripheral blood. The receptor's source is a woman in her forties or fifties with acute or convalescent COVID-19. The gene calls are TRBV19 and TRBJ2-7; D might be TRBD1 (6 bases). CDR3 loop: CASSDLQGAYEQYF. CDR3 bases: TGTGCCAGTAGCGACCTACAGGGCGCCTACGAGCAGTACTTC.